This T cell receptor (beta chain) was found in a study of CD4 T cells in relation to SARS-CoV-2 and coronaviruses. Looking at the study overall: PBMCs were cultured with antigen for around nine days before TCR beta sequencing.

This table comes from immunoSEQ multiplex PCR, and its TCRdb copy is limited to in-frame clones, with some not included. Found here are around 28,000 clones, just under 75% of them singletons; the top ten hold 20% to 25%. This clone was found a few times. Its antigen is undetermined. Trimming pared 2 bases from V and 5 bases from J, leaving 3 bases between. The CDR3 length is 11 residues. The germline V gene has CDR1 ENHRY and CDR2 SYGVKD. Unexposed donor CD4+ T cells date from about 2011-2019, before the COVID-19 pandemic. After nine to ten days of culture, CD4+ T cells were isolated. Testing used SARS-CoV-2 S/N and four cold-coronavirus spikes on unexposed-donor CD4+ T cells, cells permitting.

This TCR was recovered from a human donor in good health. Sequencing was performed on CD4+ T cells from PBMCs, cultured in vitro. This chain links TRBV10-3 with TRBJ2-5; D gene unclear. The chain's CDR3 is CAISEGETQYF. CDR3 nucleotides: TGTGCCATCAGTGAGGGGGAGACCCAGTACTTC.